The text below deals with one TCR beta chain. As yet, its antigen is unknown. TCR beta CDR3 regions were amplified from RNA. During a first-round RT-PCR of the TCR CDR3, the HTBI primer set was used. TCRdb called the multiplex PCR reads again in MiXCR, with one record for every CDR3 protein. The data contain under 550,000 distinct CDR3 sequences, just under 20% of them singletons. This specimen belongs to a study of T cells in Graves' hyperthyroidism and ophthalmopathy. Study in general: Pretreatment peripheral blood was obtained at initial diagnosis.

A Clinical Activity Score of at least 3, a NOSPECS grade of at least 4 and a duration under 3 months were recorded in the ophthalmopathy patients. Investigators excluded patients with uncontrolled infection, other autoimmune disease, pregnancy or lactation. The CDR3 is made up of 18 amino acids. Germline V lookup: CDR1 KGHDR, CDR2 SFDVKD. With V trimmed by 4 bases and J by 9 bases, 17 bases remained unmatched. The study, taken as a whole, reports: Clonotypes that were expanded in thyroid above 0.001 mostly appeared in blood too.

The chain uses TRBV24-1 and TRBJ2-1, with 10 bases identical to TRBD1. The sequence came from a man aged 35-49 years with Graves' ophthalmopathy. The specimen was blood. The CDR3 spells CATSDPSPGTGVGSEQFF. The CDR3 DNA reads TGTGCCACCAGTGACCCCTCTCCCGGGACAGGGGTAGGGAGTGAGCAGTTCTTC.